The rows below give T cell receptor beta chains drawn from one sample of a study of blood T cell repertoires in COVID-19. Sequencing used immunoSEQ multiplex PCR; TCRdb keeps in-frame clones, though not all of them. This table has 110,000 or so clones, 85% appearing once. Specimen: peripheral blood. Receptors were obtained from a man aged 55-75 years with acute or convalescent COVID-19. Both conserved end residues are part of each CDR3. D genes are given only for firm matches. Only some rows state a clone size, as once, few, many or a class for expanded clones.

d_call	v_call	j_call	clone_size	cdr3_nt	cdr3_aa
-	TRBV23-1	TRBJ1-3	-	TGCGCCAGCAGCCCCCAGACCCCCTTGACAGTGGACTCTGGAAACACCATATATTTT	CASSPQTPLTVDSGNTIYF
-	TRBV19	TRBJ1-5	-	TGTGCCAGTAGTATCCGGGGAACGGGCAATCAGCCCCAGCATTTT	CASSIRGTGNQPQHF
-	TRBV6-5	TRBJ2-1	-	TGTGCCAGCAGTTATGGTTATAGAAATGAGCAGTTCTTC	CASSYGYRNEQFF
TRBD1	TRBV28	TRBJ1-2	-	TGTGCCAGCAGTCACGGGACCTCCGGACAGGGGGGCTACACCTTC	CASSHGTSGQGGYTF
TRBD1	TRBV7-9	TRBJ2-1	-	TGTGCCAGCAGCTTATACGGGACAGGCAATGAGCAGTTCTTC	CASSLYGTGNEQFF
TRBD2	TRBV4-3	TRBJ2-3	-	TGCGCCAGCAGCCAGCGACTAGCGGTCCACACTAGCACAGATACGCAGTATTTT	CASSQRLAVHTSTDTQYF
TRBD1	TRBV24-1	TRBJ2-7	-	TGTGCCACCAGTGATACCGGGACAGGGGCGTTGGAGCAGTACTTC	CATSDTGTGALEQYF
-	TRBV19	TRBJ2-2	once	TGTGCCAGTAGTATCCAGGGGCGAAACACCGGGGAGCTGTTTTTT	CASSIQGRNTGELFF
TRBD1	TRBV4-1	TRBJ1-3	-	TGCGCCAGCAGCCAAGCAGGGGGGACTGGAAACACCATATATTTT	CASSQAGGTGNTIYF
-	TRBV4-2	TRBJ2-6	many	TGTGCCAGCAGCCCGGGAGTAGCTGGGGCCAACGTCCTGACTTTC	CASSPGVAGANVLTF
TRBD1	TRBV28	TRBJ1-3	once	TGTGCCAGCAGGGTAACAGGGGGCTCTGGAAACACCATATATTTT	CASRVTGGSGNTIYF
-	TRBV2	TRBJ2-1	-	TGTGCGCAACAGGGAGGGACTTACAATGAGCAGTTCTTC	CAQQGGTYNEQFF
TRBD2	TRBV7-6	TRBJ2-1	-	TGTGCCAGCAGCTCTGCACTCACTAGCGGATACAATGAGCAGTTCTTC	CASSSALTSGYNEQFF
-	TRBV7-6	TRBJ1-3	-	TGTGCCAGCAGCTTAGGGTTCGACAGAGGCTCTGGAAACACCATATATTTT	CASSLGFDRGSGNTIYF
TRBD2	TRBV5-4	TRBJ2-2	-	TGTGCCAGCAGCTTGGGCCGACTAGCGGTGAACACCGGGGAGCTGTTTTTT	CASSLGRLAVNTGELFF
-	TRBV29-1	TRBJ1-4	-	TGCAGCGCTGAGGGCAGGGAAGAACTGTTTTTT	CSAEGREELFF
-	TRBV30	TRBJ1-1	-	TGTGCCTGCTGGCGGCGGCCGAACACTGAAGCTTTCTTT	CACWRRPNTEAFF
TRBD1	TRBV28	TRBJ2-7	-	TGTGCCAGCAGTCCCCACGGGGGACAGGGGGCTTACGAGCAGTACTTC	CASSPHGGQGAYEQYF
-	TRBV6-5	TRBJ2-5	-	TGTGCCAGCAGTTATTCCGGGGGCCAAGAGACCCAGTACTTC	CASSYSGGQETQYF
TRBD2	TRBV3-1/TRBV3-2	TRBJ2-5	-	TGTGCCAGCAGCCAAATACTAGCGGGAGGGCCTGAACAAGAGACCCAGTACTTC	CASSQILAGGPEQETQYF
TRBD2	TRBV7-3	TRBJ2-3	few	TGTGCCAGCAGCTTAGCGGGGGGGAGCACAGATACGCAGTATTTT	CASSLAGGSTDTQYF
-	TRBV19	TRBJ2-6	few	TGTGCCAGTAGTACCCACCTCGACAGGACTGGGGCCAACGTCCTGACTTTC	CASSTHLDRTGANVLTF
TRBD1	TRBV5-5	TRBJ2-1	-	TGTGCCAGCAGCTTGGGAGGGGGCACCCACAATGAGCAGTTCTTC	CASSLGGGTHNEQFF
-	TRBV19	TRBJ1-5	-	TGTGCCAGTAGTCCGGCGGTGGCCCTTACTTCAACCCATCAGCCCCAGCATTTT	CASSPAVALTSTHQPQHF
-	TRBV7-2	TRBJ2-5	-	TGTGCCAGCAGCTTCTACAGTGACCAAGAGACCCAGTACTTC	CASSFYSDQETQYF
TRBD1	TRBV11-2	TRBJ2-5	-	TGTGCCAGCTCCAACTCCGGGACAGGGTTCGAGACCCAGTACTTC	CASSNSGTGFETQYF
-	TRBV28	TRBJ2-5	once	TGTGCCAGCAGTCCTCAGGCAGTCAAAGAGACCCAGTACTTC	CASSPQAVKETQYF
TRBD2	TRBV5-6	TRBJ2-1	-	TGTGCCAGCAGCTTGGCCGGGAGGGGAGATGAGCAGTTCTTC	CASSLAGRGDEQFF
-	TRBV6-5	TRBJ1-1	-	TGTGCCAGCACCCCCAGCGGGGGGCACACTGAAGCTTTCTTT	CASTPSGGHTEAFF
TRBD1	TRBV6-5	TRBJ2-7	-	TGTGCCAGCAACCCTAGACAGGGGCTGCCCTACGAGCAGTACTTC	CASNPRQGLPYEQYF
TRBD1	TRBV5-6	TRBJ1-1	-	TGTGCCAGCACCTTTACAGGGGTCCAAGACACTGAAGCTTTCTTT	CASTFTGVQDTEAFF
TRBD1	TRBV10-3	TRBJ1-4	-	TGTGCCATCAGGGCAGGGGGCGGAACTAATGAAAAACTGTTTTTT	CAIRAGGGTNEKLFF
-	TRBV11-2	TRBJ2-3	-	TGTGCCAGCAGCTTACTCCGCGCAGATACGCAGTATTTT	CASSLLRADTQYF
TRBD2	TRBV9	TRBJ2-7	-	TGTGCCAGCAGCGTAGGGGGGACTAGCGGCCACGAGCAGTACTTC	CASSVGGTSGHEQYF
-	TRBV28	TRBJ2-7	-	TGTGCCAGCAGTTTATTGGAGGGGGCGGGTAAAAACGAGCAGTACTTC	CASSLLEGAGKNEQYF